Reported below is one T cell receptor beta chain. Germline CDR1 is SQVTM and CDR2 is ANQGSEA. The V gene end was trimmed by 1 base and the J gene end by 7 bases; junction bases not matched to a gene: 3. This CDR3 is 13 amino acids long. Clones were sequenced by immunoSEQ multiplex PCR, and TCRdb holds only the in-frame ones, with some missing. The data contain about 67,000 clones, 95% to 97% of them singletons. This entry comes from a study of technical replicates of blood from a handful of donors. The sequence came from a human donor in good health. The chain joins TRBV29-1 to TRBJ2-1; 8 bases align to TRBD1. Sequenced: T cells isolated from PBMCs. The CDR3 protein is CSVEGTGLNEQFF. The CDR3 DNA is TGCAGCGTTGAAGGGACAGGGCTGAATGAGCAGTTCTTC.